This TCR beta chain was identified in a study of control samples from healthy donors and cancer patients. The assay was immunoSEQ multiplex PCR, and TCRdb's table has in-frame clones only and misses some. The sample has 150,000 to 200,000 clones, 70% to 90% seen once. The CDR3 has 14 amino acids. Germline V gene lookup returns CDR1 SEHNR and CDR2 FQNEAQ (reference sequence). Unmatched junction bases numbered 9, after V lost 5 bases and J lost 6 bases. The sample comprised blood. V and J are TRBV7-9 and TRBJ2-7, with TRBD1 identical over 8 bases. This receptor was obtained from a woman in her thirties in good health. This CDR3 reads CASSQNRGYGEQYF. CDR3 sequence (DNA): TGTGCCAGCAGCCAAAACAGGGGGTATGGCGAGCAGTACTTC.